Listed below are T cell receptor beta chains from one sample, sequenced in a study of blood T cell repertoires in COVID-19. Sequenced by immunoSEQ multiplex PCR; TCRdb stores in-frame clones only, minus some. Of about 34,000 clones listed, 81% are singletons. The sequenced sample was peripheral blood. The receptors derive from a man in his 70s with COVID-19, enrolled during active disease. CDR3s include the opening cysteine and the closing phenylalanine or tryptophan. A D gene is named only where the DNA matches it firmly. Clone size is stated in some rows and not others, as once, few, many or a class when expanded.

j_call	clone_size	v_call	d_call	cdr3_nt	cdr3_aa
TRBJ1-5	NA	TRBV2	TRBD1	TGTGCCAGCAGTGACCTACAGGGGAATAGCAATCAGCCCCAGCATTTT	CASSDLQGNSNQPQHF
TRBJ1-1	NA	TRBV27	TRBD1	TGTGCCAGCAGTTTGTACTACAGGGGGATGAACACTGAAGCTTTCTTT	CASSLYYRGMNTEAFF
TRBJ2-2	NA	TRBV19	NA	TGTGCCAGTACTCGCAGGCCCGGGGAGCTGTTTTTT	CASTRRPGELFF
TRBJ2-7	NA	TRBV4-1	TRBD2	TGCGCCAGCAGGCTAAGACTAGCGGACTTGGGGGAGCAGTACTTC	CASRLRLADLGEQYF
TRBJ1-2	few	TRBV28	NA	TGTGCCAGCAGTTATCCCCTTAACTATGGCTACACCTTC	CASSYPLNYGYTF
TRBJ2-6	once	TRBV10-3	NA	TGTGCCATCAGTGTGGGGCAGGGGTACGGGGCCAACGTCCTGACTTTC	CAISVGQGYGANVLTF
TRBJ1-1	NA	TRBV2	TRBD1	TGTGCCAGCAGGCCAGGACAGGGGATGAACACTGAAGCTTTCTTT	CASRPGQGMNTEAFF
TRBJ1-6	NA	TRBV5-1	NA	TGCGCCAGCAGACCCGGACACAGTGACCCCTCCTATAATTCACCCCTCCACTTT	CASRPGHSDPSYNSPLHF
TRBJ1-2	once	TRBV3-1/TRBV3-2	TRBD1	TGTGCCAGCAGGCCTGAGGGACAGACATCAAAACCTAACTATGGCTACACCTTC	CASRPEGQTSKPNYGYTF
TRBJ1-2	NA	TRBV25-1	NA	TGTGCCAGCAGTGAATCCGGACAGTCCTATGGCTACACCTTC	CASSESGQSYGYTF
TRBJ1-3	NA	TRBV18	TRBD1	TGTGCCAGCTCACCGGGACAGGCGGACACCATATATTTT	CASSPGQADTIYF
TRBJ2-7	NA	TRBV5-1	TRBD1	TGCGCCAGCAGCACCCCCCCGGGACAGGGGATGGGCGAGCAGTACTTC	CASSTPPGQGMGEQYF
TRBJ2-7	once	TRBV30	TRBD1	TGTGCCTGGAGTGGGGACAGAACCTACGAGCAGTACTTC	CAWSGDRTYEQYF
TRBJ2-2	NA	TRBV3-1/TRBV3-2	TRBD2	TGTGCCAGTGCTAGCGGCCCGAACACCGGGGAGCTGTTTTTT	CASASGPNTGELFF
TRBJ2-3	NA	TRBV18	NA	TGTGCCAGCTCACCACTCGGCATAGGCCTAGACACAGATACGCAGTATTTT	CASSPLGIGLDTDTQYF
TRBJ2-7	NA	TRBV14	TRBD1	TGTGCCAGCAGCCTAGGGGACAGAACCTACGAGCAGTACTTC	CASSLGDRTYEQYF